The 20 T cell receptor beta chains presented below share a single source sample, sequenced in a study of blood T cell repertoires in COVID-19. Using immunoSEQ multiplex PCR, the repertoire was profiled, and TCRdb retains in-frame clones only, with some absent. The table shows about 370,000 clones, with 70% to 90% occurring only once. The sequenced sample was peripheral blood. All receptors come from a woman in her thirties with COVID-19, enrolled during active disease.

This sequence joins TRBV3-1 (or the pseudogene TRBV3-2) and TRBJ1-2; D unclear. Germline V gene data show CDR1 as LGHDT and CDR2 as YNNKEL (reference sequence). This CDR3 is built from 14 residues. V was trimmed by 0 bases and J by 8 bases, leaving 13 bases between them. CDR3 amino acids: CASSQEGSGGGYTF. The CDR3, as DNA: TGTGCCAGCAGCCAAGAAGGGAGCGGCGGAGGCTACACCTTC.

This clone has only one observation. This rearrangement joins TRBV7-9 to TRBJ1-2; D is possibly TRBD1 (5 bases). Trimming pared 5 bases from V and 1 base from J, leaving 11 bases between. CDR3 length: 14 amino acids. Looked up from germline, CDR1 is SEHNR and CDR2 is FQNEAQ (reference sequence). CDR3 DNA sequence: TGTGCCAGCAGCGAGGCAGGGTTTAACTATGGCTACACCTTC. Translating gives CASSEAGFNYGYTF.

The V gene is TRBV6-2 or TRBV6-3, the J gene TRBJ1-2, with 8 bases matching TRBD1. V trimming: 2 bases; J trimming: 4 bases; junction bases outside the gene matches: 6. The CDR3 contains 15 residues. From germline, CDR1 is MNHEY and CDR2 SVGEGT. The CDR3 here is CASSYGRGPLYGYTF. The DNA for the CDR3 is TGTGCCAGCAGTTACGGCAGGGGGCCCCTCTATGGCTACACCTTC.

This clone was observed a few times. V gene TRBV7-2 combines with J gene TRBJ1-1; no clear D gene. The V end was cut by 0 bases, the J end by 1 base, with 6 bases between. The V gene's germline CDR1 is SGHTA and CDR2 FQGNSA. This CDR3 is 14 amino acids long. CDR3 sequence (DNA): TGTGCCAGCAGCTTAGCGCGGGGGAACACTGAAGCTTTCTTT. Protein product: CASSLARGNTEAFF.

The rearrangement joins TRBV7-2 to TRBJ2-1; 8 positions agree with TRBD1. The CDR3 sequence is 15 residues long. Germline CDR1 reads SGHTA; CDR2 reads FQGNSA. Trimming cost V 1 base and J 8 bases; bases outside gene matches: 7. The CDR3 sequence is CASSLVGTGLDEQFF. The CDR3 nucleotides read TGTGCCAGCAGCTTAGTCGGGACAGGTTTGGATGAGCAGTTCTTC.

V usage is TRBV29-1 and J usage is TRBJ1-1; D may be TRBD1 (5 bases). The germline gives CDR1 SQVTM, CDR2 ANQGSEA. The V end lost 7 bases, the J end lost 1 base, and 16 bases lay between the germline ends. The CDR3 covers 14 residues. The CDR3 loop reads CSARKDKSNTEAFF. CDR3 sequence (DNA): TGCAGCGCCCGGAAGGACAAATCGAACACTGAAGCTTTCTTT. Supplemented by reference TRBV29-1 and TRBJ1-1, the full variable domain reads SAVISQKPSRDICQRGTSLTIQCQVDSQVTMMFWYRQQPGQSLTLIATANQGSEATYESGFVIDKFPISRPNLTFSTLTVSNMSPEDSSIYLCSARKDKSNTEAFFGQGTRLTVV.

In its sample, this clone was seen a few times. The chain uses TRBV19 and TRBJ1-5, with D possibly matching TRBD1 (5 bases). The germline V gene has CDR1 LNHDA and CDR2 SQIVND (reference sequence). Between the trimmed V and J ends, which lost 1 base and 0 bases, there was a span of 10 bases. CDR3 length equals 16 residues. The CDR3 DNA is TGTGCCAGTAGTATAGGGGGCAGTTATAGCAATCAGCCCCAGCATTTT. Translation gives CASSIGGSYSNQPQHF.

The chain links TRBV24-1 to TRBJ2-1; D is ambiguous. The CDR3 length is 15 residues. Trimming left V 6 bases short and J 5 bases short, with 16 bases between. Germline V gives CDR1 KGHDR, CDR2 SFDVKD. CDR3 in DNA: TGTGCCACCAGTCGGGTGGGTGGAAGGAACAATGAGCAGTTCTTC. It encodes CATSRVGGRNNEQFF.

This rearrangement joins TRBV9 to TRBJ2-5, with 9 bases aligning to TRBD1. Losses at the gene ends were 3 bases for V and 5 bases for J; bases not matched to a gene: 8. The CDR3 is made up of 15 amino acids. Per the germline V gene, CDR1 is SGDLS and CDR2 is YYNGEE. The CDR3 DNA reads TGTGCCAGCAGCGGCACCGGGACAGGGCTGGAGACCCAGTACTTC. This encodes CASSGTGTGLETQYF. Using reference TRBV9 and TRBJ2-5 for the parts outside the CDR3, the full variable domain is DSGVTQTPKHLITATGQRVTLRCSPRSGDLSVYWYQQSLDQGLQFLIQYYNGEERAKGNILERFSAQQFPDLHSELNLSSLELGDSALYFCASSGTGTGLETQYFGPGTRLLVL.

The chain has TRBV11-2 and TRBJ2-3; 8 nucleotides align to TRBD1. Germline assignment: CDR1 SGHAT and CDR2 FQNNGV. The CDR3 is 16 residues long. V dropped 0 bases and J dropped 0; count of bases not matched to a gene: 2. CDR3 DNA: TGTGCCAGCAGCTTAGATCAGGGGGCTAGCACAGATACGCAGTATTTT. Amino acid sequence: CASSLDQGASTDTQYF.

The chain joins TRBV9 to TRBJ2-1; 7 nucleotides line up with TRBD1. Per germline, CDR1 SGDLS and CDR2 YYNGEE. This CDR3 is built from 15 residues. V lost 0 bases to trimming and J lost 6 bases; unmatched junction nucleotides: 6. CDR3 sequence (DNA): TGTGCCAGCAGCGTAGCCGGGACAGCGCCCAATGAGCAGTTCTTC. Its protein product is CASSVAGTAPNEQFF.

In its sample, this clone was seen a few times. The V call is TRBV7-9, the J call TRBJ2-5; D is perhaps TRBD1 (5 bases). The germline CDR1 and CDR2 sequences are SEHNR and FQNEAQ (reference sequence). The V end lost 4 bases, the J end lost 4 bases, and 13 bases lay between the germline ends. The CDR3 is 14 amino acids. CDR3 DNA sequence: TGTGCCAGCAGCTACCGACAGTTCGGAGAGACCCAGTACTTC. It encodes CASSYRQFGETQYF.

The J gene is TRBJ1-3, the V gene TRBV7-6, with a tentative D call TRBD1 (5 bases). The CDR3 runs 16 residues. CDR1 is SGHVS, CDR2 FNYEAQ, per germline. Trimming cost V 0 bases and J 0 bases, with 9 bases left between them. The CDR3 DNA reads as TGTGCCAGCAGCTTAGCGGGACTGTACTCTGGAAACACCATATATTTT. Its protein product is CASSLAGLYSGNTIYF.

The genes are TRBV7-8 and TRBJ1-2; D gene uncertain. The CDR3 has 14 amino acids. V was shortened by 5 bases and J by 4 bases, with 14 bases between the two germline ends. Looked up from germline, CDR1 is SGHVS and CDR2 is FQNEAQ. The CDR3 loop is CASSQIVHSYGYTF. CDR3 DNA: TGTGCCAGCAGCCAAATCGTCCATAGCTATGGCTACACCTTC.

The chain combines TRBV12-3 or TRBV12-4 with TRBJ1-1; the D gene is possibly TRBD1 (6 bases). V was shortened by 5 bases and J by 6 bases, with 13 bases between the two germline ends. This CDR3 has 13 residues. The DNA for the CDR3 is TGTGCCAGCAGTCACAGGGCGAGGGCTGAAGCTTTCTTT. This codes for CASSHRARAEAFF.

V usage is TRBV3-1 (or the pseudogene TRBV3-2) and J usage is TRBJ2-2, with TRBD2 identical over 9 bases. CDR1 is LGHDT, CDR2 YNNKEL, per germline (reference sequence). The CDR3 is made up of 15 amino acids. V lost 0 bases to trimming and J lost 4 bases; unmatched junction nucleotides: 0. CDR3 in amino acids: CASSQELAGTGELFF. DNA for the CDR3: TGTGCCAGCAGCCAAGAACTAGCGGGCACCGGGGAGCTGTTTTTT.

This sequence joins TRBV5-8 and TRBJ2-2, with D maybe TRBD1 (5 bases). Trimming took 0 bases from V and 0 from J, leaving 12 bases between them. The CDR3 loop spans 17 amino acids. Germline values: CDR1 SGHTS, CDR2 YDEGEE. Here the CDR3 DNA reads TGTGCCAGCAGCTTGGGACAGCCGTTCGCGAACACCGGGGAGCTGTTTTTT. Its protein is CASSLGQPFANTGELFF.

The V and J genes are TRBV2 and TRBJ1-1; D not certain. This CDR3 spans 11 amino acids. From germline, CDR1 is SNHLY and CDR2 FYNNEI. Trimming shortened V by 2 bases and J by 5 bases, and 3 bases separated the two germline ends. The CDR3 reads CASSERTEAFF. The CDR3 DNA sequence: TGTGCCAGCAGTGAACGGACTGAAGCTTTCTTT. The full variable domain, rest sourced from reference TRBV2 and TRBJ1-1, is EPEVTQTPSHQVTQMGQEVILRCVPISNHLYFYWYRQILGQKVEFLVSFYNNEISEKSEIFDDQFSVERPDGSNFTLKIRSTKLEDSAMYFCASSERTEAFFGQGTRLTVV.

The chain couples TRBV18 to TRBJ2-7, with 7 bases lining up with TRBD2. With 3 bases clipped from V and 4 bases from J, the junction kept 3 bases outside the gene matches. In germline, CDR1 is KGHSH, CDR2 LQKENI. The CDR3 totals 13 residues. The chain's CDR3 is CASSPRREYEQYV. The CDR3 coding sequence is TGTGCCAGCTCACCGAGGCGGGAGTACGAGCAGTACGTC.

This chain uses TRBV5-1 with TRBJ1-6; 8 bases line up with TRBD1. The CDR3 runs to 20 residues. The V gene's germline CDR1 is SGHRS and CDR2 YFSETQ. The junction had 22 bases not matched to a gene; V was cut back by 5 bases and J by 6 bases. The chain's CDR3 is CASRTPRGQVLKWSNSPLHF. For the CDR3, the DNA is TGCGCCAGCAGGACACCCAGGGGGCAAGTTTTAAAATGGAGTAATTCACCCCTCCACTTT. Variable domain in full (rest from reference TRBV5-1 and TRBJ1-6): KAGVTQTPRYLIKTRGQQVTLSCSPISGHRSVSWYQQTPGQGLQFLFEYFSETQRNKGNFPGRFSGRQFSNSRSEMNVSTLELGDSALYLCASRTPRGQVLKWSNSPLHFGNGTRLTVT.